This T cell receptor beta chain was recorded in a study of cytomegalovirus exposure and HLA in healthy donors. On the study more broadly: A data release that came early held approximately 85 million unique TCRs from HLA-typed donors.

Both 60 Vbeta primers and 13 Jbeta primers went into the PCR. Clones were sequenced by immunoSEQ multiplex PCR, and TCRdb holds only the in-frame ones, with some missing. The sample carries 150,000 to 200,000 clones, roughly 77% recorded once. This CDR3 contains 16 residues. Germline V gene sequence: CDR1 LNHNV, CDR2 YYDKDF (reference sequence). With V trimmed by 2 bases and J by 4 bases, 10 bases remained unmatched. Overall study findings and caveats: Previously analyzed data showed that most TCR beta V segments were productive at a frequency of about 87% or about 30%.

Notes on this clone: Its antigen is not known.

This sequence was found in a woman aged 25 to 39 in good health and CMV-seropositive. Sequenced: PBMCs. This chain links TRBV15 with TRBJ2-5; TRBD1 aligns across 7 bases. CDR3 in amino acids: CATSRPSAGGRETQYF. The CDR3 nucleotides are TGTGCCACCAGCAGACCTAGTGCAGGGGGTCGAGAGACCCAGTACTTC.